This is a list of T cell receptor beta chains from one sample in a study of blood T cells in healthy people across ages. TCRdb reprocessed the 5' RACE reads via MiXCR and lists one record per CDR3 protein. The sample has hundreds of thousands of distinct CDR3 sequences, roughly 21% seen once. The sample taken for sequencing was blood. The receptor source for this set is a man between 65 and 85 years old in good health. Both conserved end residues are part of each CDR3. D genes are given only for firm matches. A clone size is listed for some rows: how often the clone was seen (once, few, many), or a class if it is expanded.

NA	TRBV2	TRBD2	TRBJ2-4	TGTGCCAGCAGGGCCGGGACTAGTGGGCCAAACATTCAGTACTTC	CASRAGTSGPNIQYF
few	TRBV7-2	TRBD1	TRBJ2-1	TGTGCCAGCAGCTTAAGAGTCGGACAGGGTATCAATGAGCAGTTCTTC	CASSLRVGQGINEQFF
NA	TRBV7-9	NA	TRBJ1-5	TGTGCCAGCAGCGCGGAGAATCAGCCCCAGCATTTT	CASSAENQPQHF
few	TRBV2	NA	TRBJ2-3	TGTGCCAGCAAGACAGTCGTAAGGTCAGATACGCAGTATTTT	CASKTVVRSDTQYF
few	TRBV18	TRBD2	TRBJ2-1	TGTGCCAGCTCACCACTGACCCGACTAGCGGGAGCCCCGAATGAGCAGTTCTTC	CASSPLTRLAGAPNEQFF
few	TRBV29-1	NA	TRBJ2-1	TGCAGCGTTGATGGGGACTCCGTGTTCTTC	CSVDGDSVFF
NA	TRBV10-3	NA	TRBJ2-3	TGTGCCATCAGGGGCGGACCTTATACGCAGTATTTT	CAIRGGPYTQYF
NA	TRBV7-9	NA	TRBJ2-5	TGTGCCAGCAGCTCCGTGGTCCAAGAGACCCAGTACTTC	CASSSVVQETQYF
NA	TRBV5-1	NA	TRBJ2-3	TGCGCCAGCAGCCAACAGGGCGATACGCAGTATTTT	CASSQQGDTQYF
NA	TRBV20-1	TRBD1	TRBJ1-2	TGCAGTGCTAGCGGGGGACAGAACTATGGCTACACCTTC	CSASGGQNYGYTF
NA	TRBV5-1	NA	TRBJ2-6	TGCGCCAGCAGCTTGGGGGAGCCTGGGGCCAACGTCCTGACTTTC	CASSLGEPGANVLTF
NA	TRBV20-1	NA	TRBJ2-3	TGCAGTGCTAGTCGGCTAGTATCTTCCGGTCCAGATACGCAGTATTTT	CSASRLVSSGPDTQYF
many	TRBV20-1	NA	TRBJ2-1	TGCAGTGCTAGAGATCTCTCTAGCGTGGACAATGAGCAGTTCTTC	CSARDLSSVDNEQFF
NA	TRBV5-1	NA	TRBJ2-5	TGCGCCAGCAGCTTGGTATCCCAAAATAGTAACCAAGAGACCCAGTACTTC	CASSLVSQNSNQETQYF
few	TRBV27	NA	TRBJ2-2	TGTGCCAGCAAAATAGGACAGAACACCGGGGAGCTGTTTTTT	CASKIGQNTGELFF